This T cell receptor beta chain was identified during a study of blood T cell repertoires in COVID-19. Per the authors' pipeline: Reference gene primer amplification gave nucleated cell count estimates. Sequenced by immunoSEQ multiplex PCR; TCRdb stores in-frame clones only, minus some. V and J calls and clone size are those listed in that table; D and trimming were worked out from the DNA. The table records fewer than 250,000 clones, under 90% of them present only once. The TCR was taken from a woman between 40 and 55 years old with active or convalescent COVID-19. Input material: peripheral blood.

The CDR3 coding sequence is TGCAGCGTTCACAAATTAGGACAGGGGATGGACACTGAAGCTTTCTTT. This codes for CSVHKLGQGMDTEAFF. V usage is TRBV29-1 and J usage is TRBJ1-1; 9 bases are a match to TRBD1. Trimming cost V 5 bases and J 3 bases; bases outside gene matches: 13. Germline CDR1 is SQVTM and CDR2 is ANQGSEA. The length of the CDR3 is 16 residues. The whole variable domain, remainder taken from reference TRBV29-1 and TRBJ1-1, is SAVISQKPSRDICQRGTSLTIQCQVDSQVTMMFWYRQQPGQSLTLIATANQGSEATYESGFVIDKFPISRPNLTFSTLTVSNMSPEDSSIYLCSVHKLGQGMDTEAFFGQGTRLTVV.